The 27 T cell receptor beta chains below come from one sample, sequenced in a study of beta chain features in type 1 diabetes (dated by TCRdb to the late 2010s). Library method: the immunoSEQ multiplex PCR assay. All of the isolated RNA was reverse transcribed with the High Capacity cDNA Reverse Transcription Kit, so expressed TCRB transcripts were sequenced. This is the immuneACCESS table as TCRdb keeps it, with only in-frame sequences that have V and J called. A part of the clones is gone; compared with another copy, unresolved V genes explain less than half, and the rest is unexplained. The sample table holds 810,000 or so clones, of which about 17% were seen once. Roughly 0.025% of the sample rests with the top ten. Sequencing used naive CD4+ T cells from blood. Reading the label with the study, this specimen's cell subset or site is: true naive CD4+ T cells. These receptors were taken from a young woman in good health.

This clone was seen more than once but under ten times. This chain uses TRBV2 with TRBJ2-3, with TRBD1 matching 9 bases. The CDR3 has 14 amino acids. V was clipped by 6 bases and J by 5 bases; unmatched bases: 6. Germline V CDR1 and CDR2: SNHLY, FYNNEI. The DNA for the CDR3 is TGTGCCAGCAGGGGACAGGGATATGGAGATACGCAGTATTTT. It specifies CASRGQGYGDTQYF.

The rearrangement links TRBV4-2 to TRBJ2-5, with 9 positions matching TRBD1. The germline CDR1 and CDR2 sequences are LGHNA and YNFKEQ. The trim removed 4 bases at V and 2 bases at J, leaving 11 bases unmatched. The CDR3 is 17 amino acids. The CDR3 DNA follows: TGTGCCAGCAGCCCTCAAGCGGGGACAGGGCGGCAAGAGACCCAGTACTTC. Its translation: CASSPQAGTGRQETQYF.

The chain joins TRBV6-6 to TRBJ2-3; D is unclear. Germline lookup yields CDR1 MNHNY and CDR2 SVGAGI (reference sequence). Trimming took 6 bases from V and 6 from J, leaving 10 bases between them. The CDR3 has 12 amino acids. The chain's CDR3 is CASRSGGDTQYF. The CDR3 nucleotides are TGTGCCAGCAGGTCCGGCGGCGATACGCAGTATTTT.

The chain combines TRBV4-3 with TRBJ2-5, with 8 bases identical to TRBD2. Germline V gene lookup returns CDR1 LGHNA and CDR2 YSLEER. CDR3 length: 16 amino acids. V gave up 1 base and J gave up 4 bases; unmatched junction bases: 8. The CDR3 sequence is CASSQVPGGRGETQYF. The CDR3 DNA reads as TGCGCCAGCAGCCAAGTCCCGGGAGGGCGAGGAGAGACCCAGTACTTC.

This chain connects TRBV11-2 to TRBJ2-1, with 7 bases matching TRBD1. V shed 8 bases and J 3 bases; nucleotides not matched to a gene: 7. There are 14 residues in the CDR3. Germline CDR1 SGHAT, CDR2 FQNNGV. CDR3 in amino acids: CASLDRVDYNEQFF. Written as DNA, the CDR3 is TGTGCCAGCCTCGACAGGGTTGACTACAATGAGCAGTTCTTC.

This clone appeared a few times. This chain joins TRBV7-2 and TRBJ2-3, with 7 bases identical to TRBD2. Looked up from germline, CDR1 is SGHTA and CDR2 is FQGNSA. There are 13 residues in the CDR3. Trimming cost V 5 bases and J 5 bases; bases outside gene matches: 4. CDR3 sequence reads: CASSPPGGDTQYF. Written as DNA, the CDR3 is TGTGCCAGCAGCCCGCCGGGAGGAGATACGCAGTATTTT.

This clone appeared a few times. The chain is built from TRBV7-2 and TRBJ2-3; D is undetermined. CDR1 and CDR2 (germline): SGHTA, FQGNSA. The germline V and J ends were trimmed by 6 bases and 11 bases, with 18 bases remaining between them. The CDR3 spans 13 residues. CDR3 amino acids: CASRVDGSSMQYF. CDR3 coding DNA: TGTGCCAGCAGGGTTGATGGAAGTTCCATGCAGTATTTT. The full variable domain, completed using reference TRBV7-2 and TRBJ2-3, is GAGVSQSPSNKVTEKGKDVELRCDPISGHTALYWYRQSLGQGLEFLIYFQGNSAPDKSGLPSDRFSAERTGGSVSTLTIQRTQQEDSAVYLCASRVDGSSMQYFGPGTRLTVL.

The J gene is TRBJ2-1, the V gene TRBV13; D is uncertain. Germline V gene lookup returns CDR1 PRHDT and CDR2 FYEKMQ (reference sequence). CDR3 length: 16 residues. V lost 5 bases, J lost 4 bases, and 18 bases lay in between. The CDR3 DNA follows: TGTGCCAGCAGCAGCCCGGACCTCCGCGATTACAATGAGCAGTTCTTC. The encoded protein is CASSSPDLRDYNEQFF. Drawing the rest from reference TRBV13 and TRBJ2-1, the complete variable domain is AAGVIQSPRHLIKEKRETATLKCYPIPRHDTVYWYQQGPGQDPQFLISFYEKMQSDKGSIPDRFSAQQFSDYHSELNMSSLELGDSALYFCASSSPDLRDYNEQFFGPGTRLTVL.

The chain employs TRBV4-1 and TRBJ1-2, with a weak D call TRBD1 (6 bases). The germline CDR1 and CDR2 sequences are MGHRA and YSYEKL. Deletions cut 4 bases from V and 4 bases from J, with 19 bases between. This CDR3 region has 16 residues. The CDR3 here is CASSPAMRTAFYGYTF. The CDR3 DNA follows: TGCGCCAGCAGCCCCGCAATGAGGACAGCGTTCTATGGCTACACCTTC.

The V call is TRBV5-4, the J call TRBJ2-5; 9 bases align to TRBD2. Germline CDR1 reads SGHNT; CDR2 reads YYREEE (reference sequence). This CDR3 contains 15 residues. The V and J ends lost 4 bases and 2 bases, in that order; junction bases with no gene match: 6. The DNA of the CDR3 is TGTGCCAGCAGCACCGGGACTAGCAGACAAGAGACCCAGTACTTC. This sequence encodes CASSTGTSRQETQYF.

The sample holds a few counts of this clone. The chain uses TRBV5-1 and TRBJ1-1, with TRBD1 as a possible D gene (5 bases). CDR1 and CDR2 from the germline V gene are SGHRS and YFSETQ. The CDR3 is 15 residues long. V was clipped by 4 bases and J by 3 bases, with 16 bases between them. In DNA, the CDR3 is TGCGCCAGCAGCGTTAGTTATGGGGGAGACACTGAAGCTTTCTTT. The encoded protein is CASSVSYGGDTEAFF.

The V and J genes are TRBV28 and TRBJ2-7, with 11 nucleotides matching TRBD2. Germline CDR1 MDHEN, CDR2 SYDVKM. The CDR3 loop spans 14 amino acids. Unmatched junction bases numbered 5, after V lost 6 bases and J lost 4 bases. For the CDR3, the DNA is TGTGCCAGCAGCATTAGCGGGAGGGGGTACGAGCAGTACTTC. Translating it yields CASSISGRGYEQYF.

This sequence joins TRBV4-3 and TRBJ1-5, with TRBD1 matching over 8 bases. Germline CDR1 is LGHNA and CDR2 is YSLEER. The V and J ends lost 0 bases and 5 bases, in that order; junction bases with no gene match: 6. This CDR3 spans 16 amino acids. The CDR3 sequence: CASSQEITGGHQPQHF. CDR3 DNA: TGCGCCAGCAGCCAAGAAATTACAGGGGGTCATCAGCCCCAGCATTTT.

This clone turned up a few times. The V call is TRBV6-1, the J call TRBJ1-4; D gene unclear. Germline assignment: CDR1 MNHNS and CDR2 SASEGT. The V gene lost 3 bases and the J gene lost 3 bases, with 11 bases spanning the gap. This CDR3 is built from 15 residues. The CDR3 sequence is CASSEGFYANEKLFF. The CDR3 bases are TGTGCCAGCAGTGAGGGATTCTACGCTAATGAAAAACTGTTTTTT.

This clone appeared a few times. The chain has TRBV19 and TRBJ2-2; the D gene is possibly TRBD1 (5 bases). The CDR3 consists of 14 residues. Trimming took 1 base from V and 4 from J, leaving 7 bases between them. Germline-derived CDR1 and CDR2 are LNHDA and SQIVND (reference sequence). CDR3 sequence (DNA): TGTGCCAGTAGTATAGGACAGACCACCGGGGAGCTGTTTTTT. Encoded protein: CASSIGQTTGELFF.

J is TRBJ1-1 and V is TRBV18; the D gene is possibly TRBD1 (6 bases). There are 15 residues in the CDR3. Germline V lookup: CDR1 KGHSH, CDR2 LQKENI. V dropped 4 bases and J dropped 1 base, with 13 bases sitting between them. This CDR3 is CASSQQQGGNTEAFF. As DNA, the CDR3 is TGTGCCAGCTCACAACAACAGGGTGGGAACACTGAAGCTTTCTTT.

The table lists this clone with a few counts. This same CDR3 is encoded by further DNA sequences in the sample. The rearrangement joins TRBV28 to TRBJ2-6; a possible D gene is TRBD1 (5 bases). The CDR3 has 15 amino acids. The V and J ends lost 4 bases and 1 base respectively, with 8 bases between them. From germline, CDR1 is MDHEN and CDR2 SYDVKM. CDR3 amino acids: CASSSQGSGANVLTF. Written as DNA, the CDR3 is TGTGCCAGCAGTTCGCAGGGTTCTGGGGCCAACGTCCTGACTTTC. Using reference TRBV28 and TRBJ2-6 for the parts outside the CDR3, the full variable domain is DVKVTQSSRYLVKRTGEKVFLECVQDMDHENMFWYRQDPGLGLRLIYFSYDVKMKEKGDIPEGYSVSREKKERFSLILESASTNQTSMYLCASSSQGSGANVLTFGAGSRLTVL.

This clone has a handful of counts. The chain couples TRBV19 to TRBJ2-2, with D perhaps TRBD1 or TRBD2 (5 bases each). The CDR3 runs to 17 residues. V was cut by 0 bases and J by 4 bases, with 15 bases left in between. From germline, CDR1 is LNHDA and CDR2 SQIVND (reference sequence). CDR3 in DNA: TGTGCCAGTAGTATAGATCTTGGGGGAGACTTCACCGGGGAGCTGTTTTTT. Translating it yields CASSIDLGGDFTGELFF.

The rearrangement links TRBV6-5 to TRBJ2-3; D may be TRBD2 (5 bases). Germline CDR1 is MNHEY and CDR2 is SVGAGI. Trimming pared 0 bases from V and 4 bases from J, leaving 11 bases between. The CDR3 is 15 residues long. This CDR3 is CASSYSAGLADTQYF. As DNA, the CDR3 is TGTGCCAGCAGTTACTCTGCGGGTTTGGCAGATACGCAGTATTTT.

The chain uses TRBV28 and TRBJ2-7; no clear D gene. The CDR3 totals 14 residues. Trimming stripped 5 bases from V and 2 bases from J, with 13 bases between. Germline loops: CDR1 MDHEN, CDR2 SYDVKM. This chain's CDR3 is CASSTRNPPYEQYF. Here the CDR3 DNA reads TGTGCCAGCAGTACCAGGAATCCCCCCTACGAGCAGTACTTC.

This clone was observed a few times. This chain joins TRBV7-9 and TRBJ2-2, with D perhaps matching TRBD2 (6 bases). In germline, CDR1 is SEHNR, CDR2 FQNEAQ (reference sequence). The CDR3 contains 14 residues. V gave up 6 bases and J gave up 7 bases, with 15 bases separating them. DNA for the CDR3: TGTGCCAGCAGACCCGGGAGTTCGATCGGGGAGCTGTTTTTT. It yields the protein CASRPGSSIGELFF.

The chain links TRBV7-2 to TRBJ2-7; D is uncertain. The V gene lost 0 bases and the J gene lost 6 bases, with 3 bases spanning the gap. This CDR3 has 11 amino acids. Germline V gene lookup returns CDR1 SGHTA and CDR2 FQGNSA. The CDR3 sequence: CASSLAAEQYF. The CDR3 nucleotides are TGTGCCAGCAGCTTAGCGGCCGAGCAGTACTTC.

This clone was counted once. The chain combines TRBV6-5 with TRBJ2-4; maybe TRBD1 (5 bases). This CDR3 region has 14 residues. V gave up 5 bases and J gave up 1 base, with 9 bases separating them. Germline V gene data show CDR1 as MNHEY and CDR2 as SVGAGI. The CDR3 loop reads CASSAPGAKNIQYF. Here the CDR3 DNA reads TGTGCCAGCAGTGCGCCAGGGGCCAAAAACATTCAGTACTTC.

In its sample, this clone was seen a few times. Other DNA sequences in the same sample also yield this CDR3. The chain combines TRBV20-1 with TRBJ2-6; D not resolved. The CDR3 is 11 residues long. V lost 6 bases and J lost 2, with 2 bases in between. Germline V gene lookup returns CDR1 DFQATT and CDR2 SNEGSKA (reference sequence). CDR3 loop: CSAAGANVLTF. DNA for the CDR3: TGCAGTGCAGCTGGGGCCAACGTCCTGACTTTC.

The chain carries TRBV7-3 and TRBJ2-1; D is possibly TRBD1 (6 bases). CDR1 is SGHTA, CDR2 FQGTGA, per germline. The V end lost 3 bases, the J end lost 10 bases, and 22 bases lay between the germline ends. CDR3 length: 16 amino acids. CDR3 nucleotides: TGTGCCAGCAGCTTTACTGCGATAAAACAGGGACGAGAGCAGTTCTTC. Translating gives CASSFTAIKQGREQFF.

The rearrangement uses TRBV23-1 and TRBJ2-6; the match to TRBD1 covers 8 bases. TRBV23-1 is reported as an ORF; its role is uncertain. V lost 0 bases and J lost 2; bases outside the gene matches: 6. The CDR3 length is 18 residues. The CDR3 nucleotides read TGCGCCAGCAGTCAATCGGACAGACAGGGGACTGGGGCCAACGTCCTGACTTTC. Translation gives CASSQSDRQGTGANVLTF.

The rearrangement joins TRBV27 to TRBJ1-2, with a tentative D call TRBD1 (6 bases). V dropped 4 bases and J dropped 4 bases, with 22 bases sitting between them. From germline, CDR1 is MNHEY and CDR2 SMNVEV (reference sequence). CDR3 size: 17 residues. The DNA of the CDR3 is TGTGCCAGCAGTTCCCCAGGGGACCCCCGAGGGATCTATGGCTACACCTTC. It encodes CASSSPGDPRGIYGYTF.